The 5 T cell receptor beta chains below come from one sample, sequenced in a study of blood T cell repertoires in COVID-19. Sequenced by immunoSEQ multiplex PCR; TCRdb stores in-frame clones only, minus some. The sample lists around 390,000 clones, 87% occurring once. Sequencing was carried out using PBMCs or T cells enriched from blood (not recorded which). Receptors were obtained from a woman aged 50 to 60 who had recovered from COVID-19.

This chain joins TRBV19 and TRBJ1-4; the D is unclear. Per the germline V gene, CDR1 is LNHDA and CDR2 is SQIVND (reference sequence). This CDR3 has 15 amino acids. The V and J ends lost 5 bases and 4 bases respectively, with 14 bases between them. For the CDR3, the DNA is TGTGCCAGTAGTCCACGAACCTGGAGTAATGAAAAACTGTTTTTT. Translated, it gives CASSPRTWSNEKLFF.

The chain links TRBV30 to TRBJ2-1; TRBD2 matches 10 bases. Losses at the gene ends were 8 bases for V and 10 bases for J; bases not matched to a gene: 8. There are 12 residues in the CDR3. The germline CDR1 and CDR2 sequences are GTSNPN and SVGIG (reference sequence). The CDR3 DNA follows: TGTGCCCGAGGGGGACTAGCGCCGGAGCAGTTCTTC. This encodes CARGGLAPEQFF.

This sequence joins TRBV9 and TRBJ2-1; 12 bases map to TRBD2. J gave up 7 bases and V 3 bases, and 8 bases lay outside the gene matches. The germline gives CDR1 SGDLS, CDR2 YYNGEE. The CDR3 is 16 residues long. CDR3 residues: CASSDPSGGAGNEQFF. CDR3 DNA: TGTGCCAGCAGCGACCCTAGCGGGGGGGCCGGGAATGAGCAGTTCTTC.

The chain has TRBV5-1 and TRBJ2-1; TRBD2 agrees at 12 bases. Germline loops: CDR1 SGHRS, CDR2 YFSETQ. This CDR3 has 14 amino acids. Unmatched junction bases numbered 4, after V lost 4 bases and J lost 8 bases. The chain's CDR3 is CASSLTSGGDEQFF. The CDR3 DNA sequence: TGCGCCAGCAGCCTGACTAGCGGGGGCGATGAGCAGTTCTTC.

The rearrangement joins TRBV19 to TRBJ2-3; D perhaps matches TRBD1 (5 bases). V was clipped by 9 bases and J by 5 bases, with 21 bases between them. CDR3 size: 15 residues. CDR1 and CDR2 from the germline V gene are LNHDA and SQIVND (reference sequence). CDR3 DNA sequence: TGTGCCAGCCGGTTCTCAGGGAATCCGGTAGATACGCAGTATTTT. The encoded protein is CASRFSGNPVDTQYF.